This T cell receptor beta chain was documented in a study of blood T cell repertoires in COVID-19. Turning to the study itself: From the United States, Italy and Spain came samples of acute and convalescent COVID-19.

This clone appeared a single time. Original processing notes: Nucleated cell number was recorded as an estimate derived from reference gene primer amplification. Libraries were prepared by immunoSEQ multiplex PCR; TCRdb keeps only in-frame clonotypes and omits some of them. For V, J and clone size, that table is used; D and trimming come from the DNA. The sample contains some 230,000 clones, around 87% of which appear only once. The CDR3 loop spans 16 amino acids. CDR1 SGHTA and CDR2 FQGTGA come from the germline V gene. J gave up 3 bases and V 4 bases, and 6 bases lay outside the gene matches. Participant reports of clinical history set cohort assignment.

The receptor was isolated from a woman under 30 in a cohort exposed to, infected with or recovered from COVID-19 (not recorded which). Sequenced: PBMCs or T cells enriched from blood (not recorded which). The chain employs TRBV7-3 and TRBJ2-3; 11 bases match TRBD2. Here the CDR3 reads CASSSSRLAGTDTQYF. DNA of the CDR3: TGTGCCAGCAGCTCCTCTAGACTAGCGGGAACAGATACGCAGTATTTT. The full variable domain, in which reference TRBV7-3 and TRBJ2-3 provide the parts outside the CDR3, is GAGVSQTPSNKVTEKGKYVELRCDPISGHTALYWYRQSLGQGPEFLIYFQGTGAADDSGLPNDRFFAVRPEGSVSTLKIQRTERGDSAVYLCASSSSRLAGTDTQYFGPGTRLTVL.